This T cell receptor (beta chain) stems from a study of somatic mutations in cytotoxic T cells in rheumatoid arthritis (dated by TCRdb to 2015 to 2018). About the full investigation: Some V beta antibody-stained T-cell populations were flow-sorted on a FACSAria II or Sony SH800 at nearly 100% purity, and sorted V beta1+ cells also underwent TCRB sequencing. The study asked whether expanded CD8+ T-cell clones in newly diagnosed, untreated rheumatoid arthritis carry somatic mutations, and used TCRB deep sequencing to characterize clonality. TCRB deep sequencing covered 50 to 75 patients with rheumatoid arthritis along with 20 healthy controls. Patients and controls did not essentially differ in median age, which was nearly identical between the groups. The full study reports these points: An increase of CD8+ clonality with age was seen in patients (Spearman r of about 0.49) but not in healthy controls. The slight underrepresentation of TRBV07 in patients was not corrected for multiple comparisons. The largest CD8+ clone made up more than 20% of CD8+ cells in about an eighth of the 65 patients, and blood and synovial fluid shared several identical CD8+ TCRB sequences. There was no significant difference in CD8+ T-cell clonality between rheumatoid arthritis patients and age-matched healthy controls. The antigen targets of the expanded CD8+ clones were unknown, and absence from virus-specific databases did not rule out viral specificity.

For this clone: Its recognized antigen is unknown. The sample holds no much larger clone one base away, and base qualities are not on file.

Genomic DNA underwent TCRB CDR3 sequencing using the immunoSEQ assay. The authors' pipeline ran thus. Only productive TCRB rearrangements were included in the analyses. Defining a clone by its unique TCRB CDR3 sequence, the study calculated clonality as a productive clonality index derived from Shannon entropy. Repertoire overlap between two samples was calculated from the template counts of each clone relative to total templates per sample. A correlation with a Spearman r of approximately 0.6 was found between V-gene usage by flow cytometry and V-gene usage by TCRB sequencing. TCRdb's version of the immuneACCESS table is confined to in-frame rearrangements and falls short of the full clone set. An unresolved V gene accounts for under half of the shortfall where checked; the remainder is of unknown origin. The V and J calls and the clone size are those of that table, but D and trimming were determined from the DNA. This sample gives tens of thousands of clones in total; approximately 80% of them show up just once. The ten largest clones take up roughly 3.4% of the sample.

In the germline V gene, CDR1 corresponds to SGDLS and CDR2 to YYNGEE. At the junction V is shortened by 4 bases and J by 2 bases, with 12 bases in between. The CDR3 covers 14 residues, taking in both the cysteine and the phenylalanine. CDR3 DNA only is kept here, 42 bases in frame from base 1. Buffy coats from 20 blood donors served as healthy controls, a group that was 55% female with a median age of approximately 56 years (range roughly 20-80). Positive magnetic bead selection on an AutoMACS was used to isolate CD4+ and CD8+ cells, with flow cytometry used to check purity. Peripheral blood mononuclear cells were obtained using density gradient separation with Ficoll-Paque PLUS. DNA from CD4-enriched, CD8-enriched or PBMC samples was extracted using Nucleospin Tissue or Tissue XS kits and then quantified on a Qubit 2.0 fluorometer.

The clonotype originates from a man aged 35-49 years in good health. The rearranged chain carries TRBV9 and TRBJ2-5; TRBD1 is possibly the D segment (6 matching bases). The sample consisted of CD8+ T cells sorted from blood. This receptor has the CDR3 CASSLPDRQETQYF. The sequenced DNA is TGTGCCAGCAGCTTACCGGACAGACAAGAGACCCAGTACTTC.